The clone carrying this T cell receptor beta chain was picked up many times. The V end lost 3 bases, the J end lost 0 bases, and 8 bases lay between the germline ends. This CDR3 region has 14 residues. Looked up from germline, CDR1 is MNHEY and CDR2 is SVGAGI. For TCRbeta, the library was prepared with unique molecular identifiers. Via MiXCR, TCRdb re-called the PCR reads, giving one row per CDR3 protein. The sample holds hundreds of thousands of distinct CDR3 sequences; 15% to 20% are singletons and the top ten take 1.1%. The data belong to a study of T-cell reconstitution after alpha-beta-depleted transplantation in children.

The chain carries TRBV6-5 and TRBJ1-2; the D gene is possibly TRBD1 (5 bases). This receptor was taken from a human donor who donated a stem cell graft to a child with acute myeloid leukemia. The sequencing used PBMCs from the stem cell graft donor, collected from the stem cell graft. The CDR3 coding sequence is TGTGCCAGCAGTTATACAGGAGCTAACTATGGCTACACCTTC. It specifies CASSYTGANYGYTF.